The next 27 T cell receptor beta chains were all read from a single sample in a study of T cell responses to AZD1222 COVID-19 vaccine. TCRdb's copy holds only in-frame clones and misses some; the assay was immunoSEQ multiplex PCR. The top ten hold 2.5% to 3% of the sample, which has about 140,000 clones, under 95% seen once. This specimen consisted of peripheral blood, obtained on day 0 of AZD1222 vaccination. Receptors originate from an adult in good health.

The chain uses TRBV3-1 (or the pseudogene TRBV3-2) and TRBJ2-1, with TRBD2 matching 10 bases. The CDR3 runs to 16 residues. V dropped 3 bases and J dropped 7; count of bases not matched to a gene: 9. In germline, CDR1 is LGHDT, CDR2 YNNKEL (reference sequence). CDR3 DNA sequence: TGTGCCAGCAGCCAGGGACCGGGACTAGCGTCAAATGAGCAGTTCTTC. This codes for CASSQGPGLASNEQFF.

CDR3 in DNA: TGTGCCTGGAGTGGGGTCGGGACAGAGAATGAAAAACTGTTTTTT. Its protein is CAWSGVGTENEKLFF. The rearrangement uses TRBV30 and TRBJ1-4; TRBD1 agrees at 7 bases. J lost 5 bases, V lost 1 base, and 7 bases had no gene match. In germline, CDR1 is GTSNPN, CDR2 SVGIG (reference sequence). This CDR3 is 15 amino acids long.

CDR3 protein: CASSLSHGTQYF. Written as DNA, the CDR3 is TGTGCCAGCAGCTTATCCCACGGGACCCAGTACTTC. This chain joins TRBV11-3 and TRBJ2-5; D ambiguous. V shed 2 bases and J shed 7 bases, with 8 bases lying between them. The CDR3 extends over 12 amino acids. Germline assignment: CDR1 SGHNT and CDR2 YENEEA.

The chain combines TRBV5-1 with TRBJ2-7; 7 positions agree with TRBD1. This CDR3 is built from 16 residues. V trimming: 4 bases; J trimming: 4 bases; junction bases outside the gene matches: 14. The germline CDR1 and CDR2 sequences are SGHRS and YFSETQ. The DNA of the CDR3 is TGCGCCAGCAGCCCCGGACAGGCTGCCTACCATTACGAGCAGTACTTC. Translating it yields CASSPGQAAYHYEQYF.

The gene calls are TRBV28 and TRBJ1-3, with D tentatively TRBD1 (5 bases). The CDR3 loop spans 14 amino acids. Deletions cut 7 bases from V and 0 bases from J, with 10 bases between. CDR1 and CDR2 from the germline V gene are MDHEN and SYDVKM. CDR3 residues: CASKGAPSGNTIYF. In nucleotides, the CDR3 is TGTGCCAGCAAAGGGGCCCCCTCTGGAAACACCATATATTTT.

The gene calls are TRBV19 and TRBJ1-2, with no clear D. V gave up 7 bases and J gave up 4 bases, with 19 bases separating them. The CDR3 is 15 amino acids. CDR1 LNHDA and CDR2 SQIVND come from the germline V gene (reference sequence). CDR3 nucleotides: TGTGCCAGTAACGCAAAGCAGAAAACAATCTATGGCTACACCTTC. Translating it yields CASNAKQKTIYGYTF.

DNA for the CDR3: TGCAGCGTTACAGGGGCCAACTCTGGAAACACCATATATTTT. Residues: CSVTGANSGNTIYF. The chain employs TRBV29-1 and TRBJ1-3, with 7 nucleotides matching TRBD1. The V gene end was trimmed by 5 bases and the J gene end by 0 bases; junction bases not matched to a gene: 4. Germline CDR1 reads SQVTM; CDR2 reads ANQGSEA. The CDR3 totals 14 residues.

This chain links TRBV7-9 with TRBJ2-7; 7 bases are a match to TRBD1. This CDR3 spans 17 amino acids. CDR1 SEHNR and CDR2 FQNEAQ come from the germline V gene (reference sequence). V lost 1 base and J lost 3; bases outside the gene matches: 12. CDR3 protein: CASSLVVSEGGYYEQYF. In nucleotides, the CDR3 is TGTGCCAGCAGCTTAGTGGTTTCGGAAGGGGGCTACTACGAGCAGTACTTC.

The chain links TRBV7-6 to TRBJ1-1; 7 bases line up with TRBD1. The junction had 8 bases not matched to a gene; V was cut back by 4 bases and J by 0 bases. The CDR3 extends over 16 amino acids. The V gene's germline CDR1 is SGHVS and CDR2 FNYEAQ. The CDR3 region is CASSSVAGTVNTEAFF. CDR3 in DNA: TGTGCCAGCAGCTCCGTGGCCGGGACAGTGAACACTGAAGCTTTCTTT.

The chain has TRBV10-2 and TRBJ2-7; D is tentatively TRBD1 or TRBD2 (6 bases each). In germline, CDR1 is WSHSY, CDR2 SAAADI. Trimming took 2 bases from V and 2 from J, leaving 13 bases between them. The CDR3 extends over 15 amino acids. The CDR3 here is CASSEGQGRPYEQYF. Here the CDR3 DNA reads TGCGCCAGCAGTGAGGGCCAGGGGAGGCCCTACGAGCAGTACTTC.

This chain links TRBV7-2 with TRBJ2-7; TRBD1 agrees at 11 bases. Germline loops: CDR1 SGHTA, CDR2 FQGNSA. This CDR3 is built from 15 residues. V was clipped by 2 bases and J by 7 bases; unmatched bases: 7. The chain's CDR3 is CASSLLGTGGEEQYF. The CDR3 coding sequence is TGTGCCAGCAGCTTACTTGGGACAGGGGGTGAGGAGCAGTACTTC.

V gene TRBV11-2 combines with J gene TRBJ2-2; possibly TRBD1 for D (6 bases). The CDR3 has 16 residues. CDR1 and CDR2 (germline): SGHAT, FQNNGV. The V end was cut by 5 bases, the J end by 6 bases, with 19 bases between. The CDR3 region has the DNA TGTGCCAGCAGCATAGGACAGACATCGACCGCCGGGGAGCTGTTTTTT. Its protein product is CASSIGQTSTAGELFF.

This rearrangement joins TRBV9 to TRBJ2-7; 10 nucleotides line up with TRBD2. Germline assignment: CDR1 SGDLS and CDR2 YYNGEE. The trim removed 3 bases at V and 0 bases at J, leaving 3 bases unmatched. The CDR3 totals 15 residues. CDR3 loop: CASSGSGGSSYEQYF. In DNA form, the CDR3 reads TGTGCCAGCAGCGGTAGCGGGGGGAGCTCCTACGAGCAGTACTTC.

The V and J genes are TRBV4-1 and TRBJ1-4, with a weak D call TRBD1 (6 bases). The germline V gene has CDR1 MGHRA and CDR2 YSYEKL. V was cut by 0 bases and J by 1 base, with 15 bases left in between. The CDR3 is 18 amino acids. The CDR3 loop reads CASSQDRNRALTNEKLFF. The DNA for the CDR3 is TGCGCCAGCAGCCAAGATCGAAACAGGGCCTTAACTAATGAAAAACTGTTTTTT.

V usage is TRBV6-5 and J usage is TRBJ1-5, with 9 bases aligning to TRBD1. The germline V gene encodes CDR1 MNHEY and CDR2 SVGAGI. V was pared by 4 bases and J by 0 bases, with 4 bases of the junction left unmatched. CDR3 length: 16 amino acids. The DNA for the CDR3 is TGTGCCAGCAGTTCGGGACAGGGTAGTAGCAATCAGCCCCAGCATTTT. Translation: CASSSGQGSSNQPQHF.

CDR3 nucleotides: TGTGCCAGCAGCTTTTCGGATTCCAATCAGCCCCAGCATTTT. Protein: CASSFSDSNQPQHF. This chain uses TRBV7-2 with TRBJ1-5; D is uncertain. Germline V gene lookup returns CDR1 SGHTA and CDR2 FQGNSA. Trimming cost V 3 bases and J 3 bases, with 9 bases left between them. This CDR3 has 14 residues.

This clone has only one observation. This rearrangement joins TRBV5-4 to TRBJ2-1, with 11 bases that match TRBD2. J was trimmed by 4 bases and V by 4 bases; bases with no gene match: 4. The CDR3 is 15 amino acids. The germline V gene encodes CDR1 SGHNT and CDR2 YYREEE (reference sequence). As DNA, the CDR3 is TGTGCCAGCAGCCAAACTAGCGGGAGTTACAATGAGCAGTTCTTC. Translated, it gives CASSQTSGSYNEQFF.

J is TRBJ1-2 and V is TRBV27, with D perhaps matching TRBD1 (6 bases). This CDR3 has 18 residues. The germline gives CDR1 MNHEY, CDR2 SMNVEV (reference sequence). V lost 6 bases, J lost 2 bases, and 25 bases lay in between. This CDR3 reads CASSYKPLDRTSNYGYTF. The CDR3 DNA sequence: TGTGCCAGCAGCTATAAGCCCCTGGACAGAACCAGCAACTATGGCTACACCTTC.

This sequence joins TRBV18 and TRBJ1-2; TRBD1 matches 7 bases. Losses at the gene ends were 6 bases for V and 4 bases for J; bases not matched to a gene: 5. The CDR3 covers 13 residues. Looked up from germline, CDR1 is KGHSH and CDR2 is LQKENI. The CDR3 protein is CASSAGTAYGYTF. The CDR3 coding sequence is TGTGCCAGCTCCGCCGGGACAGCCTATGGCTACACCTTC. The entire variable domain, with the rest obtained from reference TRBV18 and TRBJ1-2, is as follows: NAGVMQNPRHLVRRRGQEARLRCSPMKGHSHVYWYRQLPEEGLKFMVYLQKENIIDESGMPKERFSAEFPKEGPSILRIQQVVRGDSAAYFCASSAGTAYGYTFGSGTRLTVV.

The chain is built from TRBV19 and TRBJ1-5, with a tentative D call TRBD1 (5 bases). The CDR3 runs to 15 residues. Germline CDR1 is LNHDA and CDR2 is SQIVND (reference sequence). Trimming removed 5 bases from V and 4 bases from J, with 15 bases in between. CDR3 sequence: CASSLKTASNQPQHF. The DNA of the CDR3 is TGTGCCAGTAGTTTAAAGACAGCGTCGAATCAGCCCCAGCATTTT.

Concerning this clone itself: Other DNA sequences in this specimen translate into the identical CDR3. The chain combines TRBV12-5 with TRBJ1-1; D possibly corresponds to TRBD1 (5 bases). The CDR3 is made up of 13 amino acids. Germline values: CDR1 LGHNT, CDR2 FRNRAP. Trimming shortened V by 2 bases and J by 6 bases, and 10 bases separated the two germline ends. The CDR3 protein is CASGLIGAPEAFF. The CDR3 nucleotides are TGTGCTAGTGGTTTGATCGGGGCCCCTGAAGCTTTCTTT.

This chain joins TRBV7-9 and TRBJ2-5, with 7 bases lining up with TRBD1. The germline CDR1 and CDR2 sequences are SEHNR and FQNEAQ (reference sequence). The CDR3 consists of 16 residues. The junction had 10 bases not matched to a gene; V was cut back by 1 base and J by 5 bases. CDR3: CASSLVVTGSGETQYF. The DNA for the CDR3 is TGTGCCAGCAGCTTAGTGGTGACAGGGTCAGGGGAGACCCAGTACTTC.

The V gene is TRBV7-9, the J gene TRBJ2-1; D is possibly TRBD2 (6 bases). This CDR3 contains 17 residues. From germline, CDR1 is SEHNR and CDR2 FQNEAQ (reference sequence). V lost 1 base, J lost 0 bases, and 13 bases lay in between. The CDR3 is CASSLDLAGSSYNEQFF. The CDR3 DNA reads TGTGCCAGCAGCTTAGATCTCGCGGGAAGCTCCTACAATGAGCAGTTCTTC.

The chain carries TRBV15 and TRBJ1-6, with D tentatively TRBD1 (6 bases). The CDR3 consists of 14 residues. V was shortened by 4 bases and J by 7 bases, with 11 bases between the two germline ends. CDR1 and CDR2 from the germline V gene are LNHNV and YYDKDF (reference sequence). CDR3: CATSTNRVNSPLHF. The CDR3 nucleotides are TGTGCCACCAGCACCAACAGGGTGAATTCACCCCTCCACTTT. The full variable domain, rest sourced from reference TRBV15 and TRBJ1-6, is DAMVIQNPRYQVTQFGKPVTLSCSQTLNHNVMYWYQQKSSQAPKLLFHYYDKDFNNEADTPDNFQSRRPNTSFCFLDIRSPGLGDTAMYLCATSTNRVNSPLHFGNGTRLTVT.

The J gene is TRBJ2-6, the V gene TRBV2; D unresolved. Trimming removed 5 bases from V and 0 bases from J, with 5 bases in between. This CDR3 comprises 14 residues. Germline V gene data show CDR1 as SNHLY and CDR2 as FYNNEI. CDR3 nucleotide sequence: TGTGCCAGCAGTACGATCTCTGGGGCCAACGTCCTGACTTTC. Protein: CASSTISGANVLTF.

The chain uses TRBV5-5 and TRBJ1-1; D gene uncertain. The V gene's germline CDR1 is SGHKS and CDR2 YYEKEE (reference sequence). The CDR3 totals 12 residues. V was pared by 4 bases and J by 0 bases, with 4 bases between. The CDR3 loop reads CASSRVNTEAFF. CDR3 coding DNA: TGTGCCAGCAGCCGGGTGAACACTGAAGCTTTCTTT. The full variable domain, its missing parts supplied by reference TRBV5-5 and TRBJ1-1, is DAGVTQSPTHLIKTRGQQVTLRCSPISGHKSVSWYQQVLGQGPQFIFQYYEKEERGRGNFPDRFSARQFPNYSSELNVNALLLGDSALYLCASSRVNTEAFFGQGTRLTVV.

The chain recombines TRBV7-9 with TRBJ2-1; 12 bases align to TRBD1. Germline V gene sequence: CDR1 SEHNR, CDR2 FQNEAQ (reference sequence). The J segment lost 5 bases and the V segment lost 5 bases, leaving 7 bases of the junction unmatched. The CDR3 spans 16 residues. CDR3 DNA: TGTGCCAGCAGCCACGGGACAGGGGGCGCCCACAATGAGCAGTTCTTC. This codes for CASSHGTGGAHNEQFF. The variable domain in full, with the rest retrieved from reference TRBV7-9 and TRBJ2-1, is DTGVSQNPRHKITKRGQNVTFRCDPISEHNRLYWYRQTLGQGPEFLTYFQNEAQLEKSRLLSDRFSAERPKGSFSTLEIQRTEQGDSAMYLCASSHGTGGAHNEQFFGPGTRLTVL.